Listed here is a single TCR beta chain. What it binds is unknown. The library was built from roughly 400 ng RNA with molecular barcoded adaptors for alpha/delta and beta/gamma chains. TCRdb processed the reads anew with MiXCR; each CDR3 protein has one entry. The data contain 30,000 to 40,000 distinct CDR3 sequences, 10% to 15% of them singletons. This specimen belongs to a study of read filtering for tumor transcriptome and immune sequencing. Study results and limitations: The CD138-negative fraction was mixed bone marrow immune cells, not pure T cells.

CDR3 length equals 14 residues. Looked up from germline, CDR1 is SGDLS and CDR2 is YYNGEE. Trimming left V 5 bases short and J 0 bases short, with 6 bases between. Sequencing used a population of CD138-negative cells sorted from bone marrow. V is TRBV9 and J is TRBJ1-6; no reliable D call. The sequence was obtained from a donor aged 40 or older with multiple myeloma. This CDR3 is CASSETSYNSPLHF. Here the CDR3 DNA reads TGTGCCAGCAGTGAAACCTCCTATAATTCACCCCTCCACTTT.